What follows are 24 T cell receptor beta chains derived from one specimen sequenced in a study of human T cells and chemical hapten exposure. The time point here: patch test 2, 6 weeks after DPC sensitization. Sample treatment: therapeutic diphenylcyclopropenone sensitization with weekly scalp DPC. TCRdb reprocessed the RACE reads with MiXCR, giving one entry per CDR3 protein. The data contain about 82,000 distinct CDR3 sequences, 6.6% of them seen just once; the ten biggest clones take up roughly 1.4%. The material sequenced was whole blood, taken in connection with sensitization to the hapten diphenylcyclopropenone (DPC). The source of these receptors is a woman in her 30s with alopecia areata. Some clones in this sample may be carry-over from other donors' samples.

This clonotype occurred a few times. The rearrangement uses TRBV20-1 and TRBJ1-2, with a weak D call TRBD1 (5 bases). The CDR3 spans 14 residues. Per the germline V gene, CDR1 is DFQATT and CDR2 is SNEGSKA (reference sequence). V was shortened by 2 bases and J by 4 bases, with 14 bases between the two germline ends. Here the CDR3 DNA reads TGCAGTGCTAGAAGCCTACTCGGGGCCTATGGCTACACCTTC. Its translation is CSARSLLGAYGYTF.

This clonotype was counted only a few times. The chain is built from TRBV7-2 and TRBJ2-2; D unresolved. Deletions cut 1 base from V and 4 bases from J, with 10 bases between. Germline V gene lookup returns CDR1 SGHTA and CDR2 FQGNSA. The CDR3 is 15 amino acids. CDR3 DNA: TGTGCCAGCAGCTTAGACCGGACCCCCACCGGGGAGCTGTTTTTT. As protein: CASSLDRTPTGELFF.

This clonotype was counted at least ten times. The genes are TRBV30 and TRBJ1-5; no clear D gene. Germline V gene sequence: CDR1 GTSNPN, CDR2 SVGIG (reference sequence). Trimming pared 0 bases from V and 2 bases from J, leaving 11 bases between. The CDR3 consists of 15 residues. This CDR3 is CAWSVPTGRNQPQHF. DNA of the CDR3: TGTGCCTGGAGTGTACCCACGGGTCGCAATCAGCCCCAGCATTTT.

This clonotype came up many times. CDR3 loop: CASNLGANTEAFF. The CDR3 DNA reads TGTGCCAGCAACCTCGGGGCGAACACTGAAGCTTTCTTT. This chain uses TRBV6-2 or TRBV6-3 with TRBJ1-1; perhaps TRBD1 as D (5 bases). This CDR3 has 13 amino acids. Trimming pared 7 bases from V and 1 base from J, leaving 10 bases between. Germline V gives CDR1 MNHEY, CDR2 SVGEGT.

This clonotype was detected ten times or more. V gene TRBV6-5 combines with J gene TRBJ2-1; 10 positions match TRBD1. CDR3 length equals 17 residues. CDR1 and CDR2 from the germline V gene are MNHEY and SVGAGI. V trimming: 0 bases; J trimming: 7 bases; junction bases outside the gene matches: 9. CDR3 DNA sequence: TGTGCCAGCAGTTACTCGATACGACAGGGGGCTGGGAATGAGCAGTTCTTC. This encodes CASSYSIRQGAGNEQFF.

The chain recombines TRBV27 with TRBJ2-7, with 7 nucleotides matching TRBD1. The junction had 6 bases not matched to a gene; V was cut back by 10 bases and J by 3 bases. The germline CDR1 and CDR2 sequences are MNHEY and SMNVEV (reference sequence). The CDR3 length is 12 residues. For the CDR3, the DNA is TGTGCCACTTCCCGGGACAGCTACGAGCAGTACTTC. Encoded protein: CATSRDSYEQYF.

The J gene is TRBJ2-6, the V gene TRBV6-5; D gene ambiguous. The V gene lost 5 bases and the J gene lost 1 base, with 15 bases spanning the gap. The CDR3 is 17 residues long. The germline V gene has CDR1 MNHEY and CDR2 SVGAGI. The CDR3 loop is CASSKKLPDSGANVLTF. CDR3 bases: TGTGCCAGCAGTAAAAAACTTCCGGATTCTGGGGCCAACGTCCTGACTTTC.

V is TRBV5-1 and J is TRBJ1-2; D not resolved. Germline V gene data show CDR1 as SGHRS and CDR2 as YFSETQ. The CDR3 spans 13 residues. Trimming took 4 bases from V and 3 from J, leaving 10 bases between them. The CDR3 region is CASSPRTDYGYTF. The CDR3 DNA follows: TGCGCCAGCAGCCCCCGGACGGACTATGGCTACACCTTC.

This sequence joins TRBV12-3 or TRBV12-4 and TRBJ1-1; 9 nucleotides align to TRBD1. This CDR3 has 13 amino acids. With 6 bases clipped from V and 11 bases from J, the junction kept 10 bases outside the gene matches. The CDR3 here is CASRNTGGDWAFF. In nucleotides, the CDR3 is TGTGCCAGCAGGAACACAGGGGGCGATTGGGCTTTCTTT.

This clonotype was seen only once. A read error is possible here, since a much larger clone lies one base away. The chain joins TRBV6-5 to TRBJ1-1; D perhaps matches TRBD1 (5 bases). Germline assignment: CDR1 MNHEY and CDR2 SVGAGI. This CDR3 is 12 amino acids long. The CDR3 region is CASRPLGGETFF. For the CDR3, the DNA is TGTGCCAGCAGACCCCTCGGGGGTGAAACTTTCTTT.

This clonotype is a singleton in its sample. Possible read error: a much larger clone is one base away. CDR3 in DNA: TGTGCCAGCAGCCGGGGTTTGACAGATTATAATTCACCCCTCCACTTT. Protein product: CASSRGLTDYNSPLHF. The gene calls are TRBV4-2 and TRBJ1-6, with D possibly matching TRBD1 (5 bases). The germline V and J ends were trimmed by 4 bases and 4 bases, with 14 bases remaining between them. CDR1 is LGHNA and CDR2 is YNFKEQ in the germline V gene. The CDR3 contains 16 residues.

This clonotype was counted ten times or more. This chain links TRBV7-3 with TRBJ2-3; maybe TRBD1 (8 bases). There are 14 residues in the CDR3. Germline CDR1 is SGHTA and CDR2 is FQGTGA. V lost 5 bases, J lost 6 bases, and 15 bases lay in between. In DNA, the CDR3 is TGTGCCAGCAGCCCCGGACAGGGAGGGGATACGCAGTATTTT. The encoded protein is CASSPGQGGDTQYF. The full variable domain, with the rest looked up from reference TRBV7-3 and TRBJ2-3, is GAGVSQTPSNKVTEKGKYVELRCDPISGHTALYWYRQSLGQGPEFLIYFQGTGAADDSGLPNDRFFAVRPEGSVSTLKIQRTERGDSAVYLCASSPGQGGDTQYFGPGTRLTVL.

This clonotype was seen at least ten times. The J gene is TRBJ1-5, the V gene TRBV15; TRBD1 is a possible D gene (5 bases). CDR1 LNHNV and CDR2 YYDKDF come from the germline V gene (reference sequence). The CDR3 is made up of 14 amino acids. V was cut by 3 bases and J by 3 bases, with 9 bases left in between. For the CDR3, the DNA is TGTGCCACCAGCAGCGGGACGGTCAATCAGCCCCAGCATTTT. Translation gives CATSSGTVNQPQHF.

CDR3 DNA sequence: TGTGCCAGCAGAAGCCGGGGGGGGTCAGATACGCAGTATTTT. As protein: CASRSRGGSDTQYF. This rearrangement joins TRBV2 to TRBJ2-3, with 8 bases fitting TRBD2. Germline values: CDR1 SNHLY, CDR2 FYNNEI. The V and J ends lost 6 bases and 4 bases, in that order; junction bases with no gene match: 6. CDR3 size: 14 residues. Full variable domain (outside the CDR3, taken from reference TRBV2 and TRBJ2-3): EPEVTQTPSHQVTQMGQEVILRCVPISNHLYFYWYRQILGQKVEFLVSFYNNEISEKSEIFDDQFSVERPDGSNFTLKIRSTKLEDSAMYFCASRSRGGSDTQYFGPGTRLTVL.

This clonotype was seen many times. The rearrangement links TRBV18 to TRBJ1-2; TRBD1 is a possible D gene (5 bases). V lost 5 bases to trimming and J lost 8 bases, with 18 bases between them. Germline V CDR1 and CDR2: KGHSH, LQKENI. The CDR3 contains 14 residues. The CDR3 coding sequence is TGTGCCAGCTCAATCCGGACGGGGGAAGAGGGCTACACCTTC. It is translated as CASSIRTGEEGYTF.

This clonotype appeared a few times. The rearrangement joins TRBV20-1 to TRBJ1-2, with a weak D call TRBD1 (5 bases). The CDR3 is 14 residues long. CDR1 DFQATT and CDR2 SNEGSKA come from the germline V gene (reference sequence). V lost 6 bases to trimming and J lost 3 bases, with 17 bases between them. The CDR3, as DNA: TGCAGTGCCGACGACGGGGGAGGTGACTATGGCTACACCTTC. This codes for CSADDGGGDYGYTF.

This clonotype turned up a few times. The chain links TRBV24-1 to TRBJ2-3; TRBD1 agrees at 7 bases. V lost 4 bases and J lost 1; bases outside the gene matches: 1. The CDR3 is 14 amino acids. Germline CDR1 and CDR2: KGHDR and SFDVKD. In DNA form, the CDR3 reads TGTGCCACCAGTGAAGGACAGGGCACAGATACGCAGTATTTT. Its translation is CATSEGQGTDTQYF.

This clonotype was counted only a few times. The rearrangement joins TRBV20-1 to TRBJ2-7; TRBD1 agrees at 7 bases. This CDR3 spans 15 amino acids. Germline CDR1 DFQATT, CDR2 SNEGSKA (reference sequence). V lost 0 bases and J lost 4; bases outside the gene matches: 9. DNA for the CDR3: TGCAGTGCTAGAGATCCTAGGGGGCTCGTGTACGAGCAGTACTTC. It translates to CSARDPRGLVYEQYF.

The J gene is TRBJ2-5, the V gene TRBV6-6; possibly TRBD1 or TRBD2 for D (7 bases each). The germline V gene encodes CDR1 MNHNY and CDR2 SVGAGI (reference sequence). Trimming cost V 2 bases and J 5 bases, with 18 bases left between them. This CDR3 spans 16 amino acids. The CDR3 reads CASSYRAQGGAETQYF. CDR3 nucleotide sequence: TGTGCCAGCAGTTACCGGGCCCAGGGGGGGGCGGAGACCCAGTACTTC.

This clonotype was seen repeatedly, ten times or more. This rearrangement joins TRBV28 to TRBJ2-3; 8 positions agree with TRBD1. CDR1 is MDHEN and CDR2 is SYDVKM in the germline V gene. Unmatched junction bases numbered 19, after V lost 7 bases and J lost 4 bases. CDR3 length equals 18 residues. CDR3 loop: CASNPTRARGRFSDTQYF. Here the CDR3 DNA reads TGTGCCAGCAACCCGACCCGTGCCAGGGGGCGGTTTTCAGATACGCAGTATTTT. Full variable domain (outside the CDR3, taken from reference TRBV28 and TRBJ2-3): DVKVTQSSRYLVKRTGEKVFLECVQDMDHENMFWYRQDPGLGLRLIYFSYDVKMKEKGDIPEGYSVSREKKERFSLILESASTNQTSMYLCASNPTRARGRFSDTQYFGPGTRLTVL.

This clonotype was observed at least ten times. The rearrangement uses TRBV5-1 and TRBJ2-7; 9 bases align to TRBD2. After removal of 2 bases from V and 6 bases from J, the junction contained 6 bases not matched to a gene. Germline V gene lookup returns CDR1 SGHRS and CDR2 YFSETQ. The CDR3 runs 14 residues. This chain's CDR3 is CASSFGRGLAEQYF. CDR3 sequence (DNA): TGCGCCAGCAGCTTCGGAAGGGGACTAGCCGAGCAGTACTTC.

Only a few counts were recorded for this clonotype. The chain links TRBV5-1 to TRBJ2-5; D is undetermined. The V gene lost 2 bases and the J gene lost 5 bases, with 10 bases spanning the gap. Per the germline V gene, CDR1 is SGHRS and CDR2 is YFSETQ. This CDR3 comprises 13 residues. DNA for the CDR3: TGCGCCAGCAGCTTTAGGTTTAGGGAGACCCAGTACTTC. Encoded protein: CASSFRFRETQYF.

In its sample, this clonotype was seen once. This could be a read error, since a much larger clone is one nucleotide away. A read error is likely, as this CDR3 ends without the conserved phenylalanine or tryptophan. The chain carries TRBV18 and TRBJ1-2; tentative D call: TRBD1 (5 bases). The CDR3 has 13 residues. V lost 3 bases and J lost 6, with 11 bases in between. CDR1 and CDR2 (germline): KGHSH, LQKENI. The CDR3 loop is CASSPRVEDGYTL. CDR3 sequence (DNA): TGTGCCAGCTCACCCAGGGTTGAAGATGGCTACACCCTC.

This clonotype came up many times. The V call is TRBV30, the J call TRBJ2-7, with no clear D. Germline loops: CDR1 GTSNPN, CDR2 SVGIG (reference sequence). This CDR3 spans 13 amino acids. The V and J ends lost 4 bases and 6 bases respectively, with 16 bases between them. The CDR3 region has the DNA TGTGCCTGGACCCCACGAGTGGTGGGCGAGCAGTACTTC. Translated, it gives CAWTPRVVGEQYF.